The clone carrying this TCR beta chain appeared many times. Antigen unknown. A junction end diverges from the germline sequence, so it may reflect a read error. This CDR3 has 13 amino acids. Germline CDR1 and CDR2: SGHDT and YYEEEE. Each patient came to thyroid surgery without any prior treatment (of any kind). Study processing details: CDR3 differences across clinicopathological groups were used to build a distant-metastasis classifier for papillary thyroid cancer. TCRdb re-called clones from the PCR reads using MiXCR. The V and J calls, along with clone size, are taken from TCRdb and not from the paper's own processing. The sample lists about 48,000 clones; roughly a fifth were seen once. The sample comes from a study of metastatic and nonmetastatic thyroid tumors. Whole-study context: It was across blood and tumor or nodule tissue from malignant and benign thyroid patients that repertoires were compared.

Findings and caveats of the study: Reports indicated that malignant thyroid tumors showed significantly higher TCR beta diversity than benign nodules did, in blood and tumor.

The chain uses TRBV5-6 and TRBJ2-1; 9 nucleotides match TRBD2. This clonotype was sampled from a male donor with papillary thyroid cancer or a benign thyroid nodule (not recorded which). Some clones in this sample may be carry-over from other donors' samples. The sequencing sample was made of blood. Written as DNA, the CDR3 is TGTGCCAGCAGCTTCGGGCGGGGACTAGCCCCGCACTTC. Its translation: CASSFGRGLAPHF. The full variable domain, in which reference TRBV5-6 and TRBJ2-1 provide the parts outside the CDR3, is DAGVTQSPTHLIKTRGQQVTLRCSPKSGHDTVSWYQQALGQGPQFIFQYYEEEERQRGNFPDRFSGHQFPNYSSELNVNALLLGDSALYLCASSFGRGLAPHFGPGTRLTVL.